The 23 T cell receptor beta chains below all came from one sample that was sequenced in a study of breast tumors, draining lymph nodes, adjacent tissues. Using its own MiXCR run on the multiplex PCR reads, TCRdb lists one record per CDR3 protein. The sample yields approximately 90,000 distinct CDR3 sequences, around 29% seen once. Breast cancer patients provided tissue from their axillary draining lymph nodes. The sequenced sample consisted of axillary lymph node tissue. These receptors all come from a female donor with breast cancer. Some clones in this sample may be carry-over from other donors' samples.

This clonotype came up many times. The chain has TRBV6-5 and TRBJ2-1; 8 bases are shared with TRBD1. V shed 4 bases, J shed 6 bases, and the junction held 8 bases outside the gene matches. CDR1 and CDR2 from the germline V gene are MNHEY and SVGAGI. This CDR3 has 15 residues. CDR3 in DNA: TGTGCCAGCAGTTCAACAGGGGGAAGAATCAATGAGCAGTTCTTC. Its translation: CASSSTGGRINEQFF.

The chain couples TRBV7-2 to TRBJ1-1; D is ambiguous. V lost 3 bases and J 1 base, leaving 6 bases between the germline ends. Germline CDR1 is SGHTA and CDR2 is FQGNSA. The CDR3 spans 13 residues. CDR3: CASSFTGNTEAFF. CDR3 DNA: TGTGCCAGCAGCTTCACGGGGAACACTGAAGCTTTCTTT.

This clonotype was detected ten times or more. As DNA, the CDR3 is TGTGCCAGTAGTCCCCCGGGACTAGCGGGAGGAATTGGAGAGACCCAGTACTTC. Amino acids: CASSPPGLAGGIGETQYF. The chain recombines TRBV19 with TRBJ2-5; 15 bases are shared with TRBD2. V lost 5 bases to trimming and J lost 4 bases; unmatched junction nucleotides: 11. CDR1 and CDR2 (germline): LNHDA, SQIVND (reference sequence). The CDR3 has 18 residues. Full variable domain (remainder filled in from reference TRBV19 and TRBJ2-5): DGGITQSPKYLFRKEGQNVTLSCEQNLNHDAMYWYRQDPGQGLRLIYYSQIVNDFQKGDIAEGYSVSREKKESFPLTVTSAQKNPTAFYLCASSPPGLAGGIGETQYFGPGTRLLVL.

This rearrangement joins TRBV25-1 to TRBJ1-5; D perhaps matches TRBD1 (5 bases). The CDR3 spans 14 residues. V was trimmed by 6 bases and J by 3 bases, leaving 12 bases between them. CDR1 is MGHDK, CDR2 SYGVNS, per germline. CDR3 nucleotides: TGTGCCAGCAGCGACGCACAGGACAATCAGCCCCAGCATTTT. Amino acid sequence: CASSDAQDNQPQHF.

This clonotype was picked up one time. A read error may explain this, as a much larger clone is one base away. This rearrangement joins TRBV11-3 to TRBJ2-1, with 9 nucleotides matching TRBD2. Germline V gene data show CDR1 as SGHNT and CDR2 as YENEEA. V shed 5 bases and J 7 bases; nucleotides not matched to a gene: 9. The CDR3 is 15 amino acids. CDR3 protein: CASSARLAARNEQFF. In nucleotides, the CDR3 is TGTGCCAGCAGCGCTCGACTAGCGGCGAGAAATGAGCAGTTCTTC.

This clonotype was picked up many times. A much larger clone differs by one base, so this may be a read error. The CDR3 DNA reads TGTGCCAGCTTACCTCCGACTGAAGATAATGAAAAACTGTTTTTT. Translating it yields CASLPPTEDNEKLFF. The chain uses TRBV18 and TRBJ1-4; D unresolved. Germline values: CDR1 KGHSH, CDR2 LQKENI. The CDR3 has 15 residues. Trimming removed 7 bases from V and 4 bases from J, with 16 bases in between.

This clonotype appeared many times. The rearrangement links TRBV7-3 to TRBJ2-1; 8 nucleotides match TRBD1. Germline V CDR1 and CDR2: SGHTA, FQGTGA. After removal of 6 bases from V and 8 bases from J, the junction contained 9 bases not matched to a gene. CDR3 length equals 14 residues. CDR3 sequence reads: CASSRTGSVDEQFF. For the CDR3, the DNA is TGTGCCAGCAGTAGGACAGGGTCAGTGGATGAGCAGTTCTTC.

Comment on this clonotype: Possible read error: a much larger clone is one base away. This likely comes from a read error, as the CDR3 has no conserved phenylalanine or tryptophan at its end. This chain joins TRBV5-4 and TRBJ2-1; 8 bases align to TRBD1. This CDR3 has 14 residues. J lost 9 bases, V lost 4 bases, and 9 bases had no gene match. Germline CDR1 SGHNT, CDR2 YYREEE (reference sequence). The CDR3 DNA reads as TGTGCCAGCAGCCGTTATATTACAGGGGGTGAGCAGTTCCTC. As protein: CASSRYITGGEQFL.

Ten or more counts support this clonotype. The CDR3: CASSPGTAYEQYF. CDR3 nucleotide sequence: TGTGCCAGCTCACCAGGGACAGCCTACGAGCAGTACTTC. The rearrangement uses TRBV18 and TRBJ2-7; the match to TRBD1 covers 7 bases. The CDR3 has 13 residues. From germline, CDR1 is KGHSH and CDR2 LQKENI. The V segment lost 2 bases and the J segment 2 bases; nucleotides outside the gene matches: 0. The full variable domain, in which reference TRBV18 and TRBJ2-7 provide the parts outside the CDR3, is NAGVMQNPRHLVRRRGQEARLRCSPMKGHSHVYWYRQLPEEGLKFMVYLQKENIIDESGMPKERFSAEFPKEGPSILRIQQVVRGDSAAYFCASSPGTAYEQYFGPGTRLTVT.

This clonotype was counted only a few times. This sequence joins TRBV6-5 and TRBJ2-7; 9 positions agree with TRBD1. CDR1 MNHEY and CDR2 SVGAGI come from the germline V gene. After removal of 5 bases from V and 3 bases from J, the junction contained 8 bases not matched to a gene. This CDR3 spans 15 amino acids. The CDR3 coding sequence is TGTGCCAGCAGTCACACAGGGACAGGGTACTACGAGCAGTACTTC. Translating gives CASSHTGTGYYEQYF.

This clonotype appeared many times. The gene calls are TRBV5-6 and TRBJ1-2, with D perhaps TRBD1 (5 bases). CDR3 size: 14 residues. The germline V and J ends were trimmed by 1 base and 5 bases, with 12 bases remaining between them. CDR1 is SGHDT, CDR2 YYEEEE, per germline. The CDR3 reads CASSLSPRDYGYTF. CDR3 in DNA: TGTGCCAGCAGCTTGTCACCCAGGGATTATGGCTACACCTTC.

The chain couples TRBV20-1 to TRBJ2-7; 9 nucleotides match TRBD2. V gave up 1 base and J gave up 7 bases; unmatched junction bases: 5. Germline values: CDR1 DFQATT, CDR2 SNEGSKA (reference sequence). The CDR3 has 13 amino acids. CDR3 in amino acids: CSARVLAGREQYF. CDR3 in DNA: TGCAGTGCTAGAGTGCTAGCGGGACGGGAGCAGTACTTC.

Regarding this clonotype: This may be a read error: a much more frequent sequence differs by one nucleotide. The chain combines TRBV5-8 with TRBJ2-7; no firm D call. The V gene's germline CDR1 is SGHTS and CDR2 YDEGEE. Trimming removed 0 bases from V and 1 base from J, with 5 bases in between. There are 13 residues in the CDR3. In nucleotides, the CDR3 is TGTGCCAGCAGCTTGGTGGGATCCTACGAGCAGTACTTC. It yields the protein CASSLVGSYEQYF.

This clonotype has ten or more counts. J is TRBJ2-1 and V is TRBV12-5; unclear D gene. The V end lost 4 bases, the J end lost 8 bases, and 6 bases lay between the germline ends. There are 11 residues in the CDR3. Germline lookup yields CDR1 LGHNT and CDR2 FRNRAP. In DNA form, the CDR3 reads TGTGCTAGTGGTTCATCCCATGAGCAGTTCTTC. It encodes CASGSSHEQFF.

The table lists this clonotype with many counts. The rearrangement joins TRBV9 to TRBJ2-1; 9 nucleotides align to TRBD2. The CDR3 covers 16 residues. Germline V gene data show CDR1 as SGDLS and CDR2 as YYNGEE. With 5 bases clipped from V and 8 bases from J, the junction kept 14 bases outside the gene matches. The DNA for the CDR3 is TGTGCCAGCAGATTAAGTGGGGATAGCGGGAGCGATGAGCAGTTCTTC. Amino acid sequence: CASRLSGDSGSDEQFF.

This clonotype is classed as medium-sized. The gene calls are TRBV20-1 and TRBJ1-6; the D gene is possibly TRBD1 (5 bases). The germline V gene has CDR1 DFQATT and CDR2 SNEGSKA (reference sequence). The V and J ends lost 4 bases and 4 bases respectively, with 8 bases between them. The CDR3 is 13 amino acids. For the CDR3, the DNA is TGCAGTGCTATCGGGGCATATAATTCACCCCTCCACTTT. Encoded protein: CSAIGAYNSPLHF.

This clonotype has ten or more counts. The CDR3 sequence is CSAWGQMNTGELFF. DNA for the CDR3: TGCAGTGCCTGGGGGCAGATGAACACCGGGGAGCTGTTTTTT. The chain combines TRBV20-1 with TRBJ2-2; possibly TRBD1 for D (6 bases). The germline V gene encodes CDR1 DFQATT and CDR2 SNEGSKA (reference sequence). Trimming cost V 6 bases and J 1 base, with 12 bases left between them. CDR3 length: 14 residues.

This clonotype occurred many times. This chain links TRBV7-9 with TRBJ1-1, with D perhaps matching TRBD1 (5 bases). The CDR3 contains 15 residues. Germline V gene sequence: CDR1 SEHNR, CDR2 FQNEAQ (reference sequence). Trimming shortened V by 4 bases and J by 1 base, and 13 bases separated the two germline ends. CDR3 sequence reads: CASSSPTAENTEAFF. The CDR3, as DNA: TGTGCCAGCAGCTCCCCGACAGCGGAGAACACTGAAGCTTTCTTT.

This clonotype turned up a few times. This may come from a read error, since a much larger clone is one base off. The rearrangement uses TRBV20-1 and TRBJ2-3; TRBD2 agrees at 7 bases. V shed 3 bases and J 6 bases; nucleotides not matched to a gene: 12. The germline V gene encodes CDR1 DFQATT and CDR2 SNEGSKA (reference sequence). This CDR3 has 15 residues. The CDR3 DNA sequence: TGCAGTGCTAGTTGGGCGGGAGCCCGTCCGGATACGCAGTATTTT. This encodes CSASWAGARPDTQYF.

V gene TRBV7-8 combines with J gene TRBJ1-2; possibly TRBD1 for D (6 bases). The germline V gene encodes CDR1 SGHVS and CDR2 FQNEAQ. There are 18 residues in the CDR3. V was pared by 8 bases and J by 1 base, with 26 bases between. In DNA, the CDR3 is TGTGCCAGCGGCCAGAACCCGGACAGCCCCCGAGTTAACTATGGCTACACCTTC. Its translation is CASGQNPDSPRVNYGYTF.

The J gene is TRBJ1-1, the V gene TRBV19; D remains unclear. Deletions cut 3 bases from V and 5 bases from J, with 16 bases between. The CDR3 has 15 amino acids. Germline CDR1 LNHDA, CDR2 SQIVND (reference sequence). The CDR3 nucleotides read TGTGCCAGTAGTATCAACCGACTAGGTGGGACTGAAGCTTTCTTT. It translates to CASSINRLGGTEAFF.

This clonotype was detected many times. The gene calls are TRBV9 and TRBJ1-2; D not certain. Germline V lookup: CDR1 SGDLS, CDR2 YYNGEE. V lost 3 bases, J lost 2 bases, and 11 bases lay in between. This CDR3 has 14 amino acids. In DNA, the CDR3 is TGTGCCAGCAGCGCAAAGGACGGGAACTATGGCTACACCTTC. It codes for CASSAKDGNYGYTF.

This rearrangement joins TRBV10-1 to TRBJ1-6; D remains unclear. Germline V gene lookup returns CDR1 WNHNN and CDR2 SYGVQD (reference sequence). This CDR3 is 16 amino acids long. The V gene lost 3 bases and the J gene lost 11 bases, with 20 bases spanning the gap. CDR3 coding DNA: TGCGCCAGCAGTGAAGTTGACCCCTCAGAAGGTACACCCCTCCACTTT. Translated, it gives CASSEVDPSEGTPLHF.